This T cell receptor (beta chain) was observed in a study of shared clonotypes between healthy human individuals. This clone appeared many times. The CDR3 totals 16 residues. With V trimmed by 5 bases and J by 3 bases, 8 bases remained unmatched. Germline lookup yields CDR1 SGHAT and CDR2 FQNNGV. PCR replicates performed on unsorted PBMC used approximately 300 ng DNA, tens of thousands of T cell genomes. Sequencing was performed with immunoSEQ multiplex PCR; in TCRdb, only in-frame clones are kept and a portion is missing. This table has about 470,000 clones, more than 75% appearing once. V is TRBV11-2 and J is TRBJ2-1; 9 bases match TRBD2. Sample: PBMCs. The sequence was obtained from a middle-aged woman in good health. Some clones in this sample may be carry-over from other donors' samples. The CDR3: CASSPRGLANYNEQFF. DNA of the CDR3: TGTGCCAGCAGCCCTAGGGGACTAGCCAACTACAATGAGCAGTTCTTC.